This is a list of T cell receptor beta chains from one sample in a study of T cells after yellow fever vaccination. TCRdb fed the 5' RACE reads into MiXCR, producing one record per CDR3 protein. This table has more than 350,000 distinct CDR3 sequences, 9.5% to 13% appearing once. The specimen was PBMCs, collected on the day of the first yellow fever vaccination. These receptors all come from a young man who received the YFV17D yellow fever vaccine. Each CDR3 is given with its conserved first and last residue. A D gene is named only where the DNA matches it firmly. Clone size is shown for a subset of rows, as once, few, many or a class of expanded clone.

many,TRBV29-1,TRBD1,TRBJ2-3,CSVVLGQKGDTQYF,TGCAGCGTTGTTTTGGGACAGAAGGGAGATACGCAGTATTTT
many,TRBV5-1,TRBD2,TRBJ2-1,CASSPSSGVYNEQFF,TGCGCCAGCAGCCCCTCCAGCGGGGTCTACAATGAGCAGTTCTTC
.,TRBV7-2,.,TRBJ2-3,CASSARTIPDTQYF,TGTGCCAGCAGCGCCCGGACCATTCCAGATACGCAGTATTTT
many,TRBV12-3/TRBV12-4,.,TRBJ2-2,CASRQYRGDPGELFF,TGTGCCAGCAGACAGTACCGCGGGGATCCCGGGGAGCTGTTTTTT
few,TRBV4-1,.,TRBJ2-7,CASSPGGALSYEQYF,TGCGCCAGCAGCCCAGGCGGGGCTCTGTCCTACGAGCAGTACTTC
few,TRBV5-4,.,TRBJ2-2,CASSLRQGRTGELFF,TGTGCCAGCAGCTTGAGGCAGGGAAGGACCGGGGAGCTGTTTTTT
.,TRBV11-2,TRBD1,TRBJ2-7,CASSSEGQGIYEQYF,TGTGCCAGCAGCTCAGAGGGACAGGGGATTTACGAGCAGTACTTC
many,TRBV4-2,TRBD2,TRBJ2-3,CASSQDRAGGTDTQYF,TGTGCCAGCAGCCAAGATCGAGCGGGGGGCACAGATACGCAGTATTTT
.,TRBV15,.,TRBJ1-1,CATSSAMVNTEAFF,TGTGCCACCAGCAGTGCCATGGTGAACACTGAAGCTTTCTTT
.,TRBV11-2,.,TRBJ2-1,CASSLAPGSVHEQFF,TGTGCCAGCAGCTTAGCCCCGGGGTCTGTCCATGAGCAGTTCTTC
once,TRBV7-7,.,TRBJ2-6,CASSPSTGRLAGANVLTF,TGTGCCAGCAGCCCATCCACGGGACGTTTAGCTGGGGCCAACGTCCTGACTTTC
.,TRBV5-1,.,TRBJ1-2,CASSPRSRDGNGYTF,TGCGCCAGCAGCCCCAGATCCAGGGACGGGAATGGCTACACCTTC
.,TRBV29-1,TRBD2,TRBJ2-3,CSVDGLAETDTQYF,TGCAGCGTTGATGGACTAGCGGAGACAGATACGCAGTATTTT
many,TRBV7-3,.,TRBJ2-6,CASSKQSSGANVLTF,TGTGCCAGCAGCAAACAGAGCTCTGGGGCCAACGTCCTGACTTTC
many,TRBV4-1,.,TRBJ2-5,CASSQDVGAGQETQYF,TGCGCCAGCAGCCAAGATGTAGGGGCAGGACAAGAGACCCAGTACTTC
.,TRBV7-2,TRBD1,TRBJ2-5,CASSLGQAQGTQYF,TGTGCCAGCAGCTTGGGACAGGCTCAAGGGACCCAGTACTTC
.,TRBV7-2,.,TRBJ1-3,CASSLVSGGGGNTIYF,TGTGCCAGCAGCTTAGTCTCGGGCGGTGGTGGAAACACCATATATTTT
.,TRBV10-3,TRBD1,TRBJ2-2,CAISPAGTGDTGELFF,TGTGCCATCAGCCCTGCCGGGACAGGGGACACCGGGGAGCTGTTTTTT
few,TRBV5-1,TRBD2,TRBJ2-2,CASSLGDYATGELFF,TGCGCCAGCAGCCTAGGGGACTACGCCACCGGGGAGCTGTTTTTT
few,TRBV7-3,.,TRBJ2-1,CASSLMAGAYYNEQFF,TGTGCCAGCAGCTTAATGGCGGGGGCTTACTACAATGAGCAGTTCTTC
few,TRBV12-3/TRBV12-4,.,TRBJ2-5,CASRARGGPQETQYF,TGTGCCAGCAGAGCAAGGGGGGGCCCCCAAGAGACCCAGTACTTC
many,TRBV20-1,TRBD2,TRBJ2-5,CSARRLAGGLDGETQYF,TGCAGTGCTCGCAGACTAGCGGGGGGATTGGACGGAGAGACCCAGTACTTC
many,TRBV9,.,TRBJ2-1,CASSVEGWGYNEQFF,TGTGCCAGCAGCGTAGAGGGTTGGGGTTACAATGAGCAGTTCTTC
few,TRBV5-1,.,TRBJ2-2,CASSLEGGWDTGELFF,TGCGCCAGCAGCTTGGAAGGGGGTTGGGACACCGGGGAGCTGTTTTTT
.,TRBV6-1,.,TRBJ1-2,CASSNRPTGYGYTF,TGTGCCAGCAGTAACCGCCCTACGGGCTATGGCTACACCTTC
few,TRBV20-1,.,TRBJ2-7,CSARFVGEQYF,TGCAGTGCTAGATTTGTCGGCGAGCAGTACTTC
few,TRBV21-1,.,TRBJ2-2,CASSKGDTGELFF,TGTGCCAGCAGCAAAGGGGACACCGGGGAGCTGTTTTTT
many,TRBV5-1,TRBD2,TRBJ2-1,CASSFGGGAHNEQFF,TGCGCCAGCAGCTTCGGCGGGGGGGCCCACAATGAGCAGTTCTTC
.,TRBV7-9,.,TRBJ2-2,CASSLFLGFNTGELFF,TGTGCCAGCAGCTTATTTTTAGGGTTTAACACCGGGGAGCTGTTTTTT
few,TRBV14,.,TRBJ2-3,CASSQGRLGVFITDTQYF,TGTGCCAGCAGCCAAGGCCGCCTGGGGGTGTTTATCACAGATACGCAGTATTTT
few,TRBV20-1,.,TRBJ1-2,CSARATLTAYERGYTF,TGCAGTGCTAGAGCCACCCTTACGGCTTACGAACGAGGCTACACCTTC
few,TRBV10-3,.,TRBJ1-1,CAISEAGRRGAFF,TGTGCCATCAGTGAGGCTGGACGGAGGGGAGCTTTCTTT
few,TRBV20-1,.,TRBJ2-3,CSASWADTQYF,TGCAGTGCTAGTTGGGCAGATACGCAGTATTTT
many,TRBV5-1,.,TRBJ1-5,CASSFGGAGQPQHF,TGCGCCAGCAGCTTCGGGGGCGCCGGCCAGCCCCAGCATTTT
.,TRBV30,TRBD1,TRBJ1-4,CACNRGSNEKLFF,TGTGCCTGCAACAGGGGATCGAATGAAAAACTGTTTTTT
many,TRBV4-1,.,TRBJ2-3,CASSQEVVGSLPQYF,TGCGCCAGCAGCCAAGAAGTTGTCGGATCCCTTCCGCAGTATTTT
.,TRBV24-1,TRBD1,TRBJ1-2,CATSPTGVNYGYTF,TGTGCCACCAGTCCAACAGGGGTGAACTATGGCTACACCTTC
.,TRBV4-1,.,TRBJ1-2,CASSQGGSVPNGYTF,TGCGCCAGCAGCCAAGGGGGATCCGTCCCAAATGGCTACACCTTC
many,TRBV6-5,TRBD1,TRBJ2-1,CASSSQDRELNNEQFF,TGTGCCAGCAGTTCCCAGGACAGGGAACTGAACAATGAGCAGTTCTTC
few,TRBV15,TRBD1,TRBJ1-5,CATSYRQGARQPQHF,TGTGCCACCAGCTACCGTCAGGGGGCAAGGCAGCCCCAGCATTTT
.,TRBV6-1,.,TRBJ1-4,CASRRDTGNEKLFF,TGTGCCAGCAGACGGGACACAGGGAATGAAAAACTGTTTTTT
.,TRBV27,TRBD1,TRBJ2-7,CASRGMDRGYEQYF,TGTGCCAGCAGAGGCATGGACAGGGGCTACGAGCAGTACTTC
.,TRBV11-3,.,TRBJ2-3,CASSSEMGHTQYF,TGTGCCAGCAGCTCCGAAATGGGGCATACGCAGTATTTT
few,TRBV14,.,TRBJ1-3,CASSQGASRNTIYF,TGTGCCAGCAGCCAGGGGGCAAGTAGAAACACCATATATTTT
few,TRBV20-1,.,TRBJ2-7,CSAREHAIEQYF,TGCAGTGCTAGAGAACACGCTATCGAGCAGTACTTC
.,TRBV18,.,TRBJ1-3,CASSPRSLVFSGNTIYF,TGTGCCAGCTCTCCCAGGTCTTTGGTCTTCTCTGGAAACACCATATATTTT